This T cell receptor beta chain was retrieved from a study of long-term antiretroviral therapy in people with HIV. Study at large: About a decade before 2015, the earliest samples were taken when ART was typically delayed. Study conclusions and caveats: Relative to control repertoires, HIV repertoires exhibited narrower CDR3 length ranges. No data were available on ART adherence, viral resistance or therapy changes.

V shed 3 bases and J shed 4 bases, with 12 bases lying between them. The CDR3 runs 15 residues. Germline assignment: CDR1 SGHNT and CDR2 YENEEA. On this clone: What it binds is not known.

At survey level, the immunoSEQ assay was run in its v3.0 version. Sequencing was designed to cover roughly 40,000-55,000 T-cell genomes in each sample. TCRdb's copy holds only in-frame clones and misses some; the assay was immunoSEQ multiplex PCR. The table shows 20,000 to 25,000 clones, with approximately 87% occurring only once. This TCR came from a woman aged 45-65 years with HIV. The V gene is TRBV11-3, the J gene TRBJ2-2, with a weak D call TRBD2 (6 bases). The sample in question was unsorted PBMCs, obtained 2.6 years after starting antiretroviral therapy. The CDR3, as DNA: TGTGCCAGCAGCTTCGGGACTCAGGGCACCGGGGAGCTGTTTTTT. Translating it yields CASSFGTQGTGELFF. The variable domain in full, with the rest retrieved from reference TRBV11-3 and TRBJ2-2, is EAGVVQSPRYKIIEKKQPVAFWCNPISGHNTLYWYLQNLGQGPELLIRYENEEAVDDSQLPKDRFSAERLKGVDSTLKIQPAELGDSAVYLCASSFGTQGTGELFFGEGSRLTVL.